This TCR beta chain comes out of a study of T cells expressing NK-cell markers. Study-wide context: CD3+CD56+NKG2C+, CD3+CD56+NKG2C- and CD3+CD56-NKG2C+ T cells, once sorted, supplied the TCR beta repertoires.

With respect to this clonotype: Its antigen is unidentified.

Study results and limitations: Dominant NKG2C+ clonotypes made up roughly 1.0-8% of CD8+ T cells in a handful of donors. Researchers report these clonotypes also headed the CD3+CD56-NKG2C+ fraction in a handful of donors.

For TCR beta, cDNA was produced by 5'RACE template switching with UMIs. For each CDR3 protein, TCRdb gives one entry from its re-call of the 5' RACE reads, without DNA. Its clone listing holds 450,000 to 600,000 distinct CDR3 sequences. This clonotype was obtained from a man between 18 and 35 years old in good health. The sequenced sample was blood T cells: a sorted CD56 or NKG2C T cell subset, CD4+ or CD8+ T cells, or bulk PBMC T cells (not recorded which).

CDR3 protein: CASTVTGTGDTPLHF. The chain is built from TRBV5-1 and TRBJ1-6; there is no DNA to check the TCRdb D call of TRBD1. CDR1 is SGHRS, CDR2 YFSETQ, per germline. The CDR3 contains 15 residues.